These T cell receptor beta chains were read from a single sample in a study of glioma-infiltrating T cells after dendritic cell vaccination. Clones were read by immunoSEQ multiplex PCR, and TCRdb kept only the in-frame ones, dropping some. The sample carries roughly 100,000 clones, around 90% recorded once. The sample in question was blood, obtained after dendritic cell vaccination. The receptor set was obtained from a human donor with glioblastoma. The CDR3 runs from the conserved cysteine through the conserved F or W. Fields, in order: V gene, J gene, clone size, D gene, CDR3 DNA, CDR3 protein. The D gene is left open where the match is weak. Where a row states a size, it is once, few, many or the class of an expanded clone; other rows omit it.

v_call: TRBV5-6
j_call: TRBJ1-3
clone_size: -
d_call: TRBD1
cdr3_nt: TGTGCCAGCAGCTTCCGAGACAGGGGAACTGGAAACACCATATATTTT
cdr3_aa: CASSFRDRGTGNTIYF

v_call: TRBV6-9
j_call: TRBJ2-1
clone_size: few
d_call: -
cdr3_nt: TGTGCCAGCAGACCGACAGACTCCTACAATGAGCAGTTCTTC
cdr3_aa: CASRPTDSYNEQFF

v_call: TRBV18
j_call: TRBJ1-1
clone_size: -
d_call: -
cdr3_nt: TGTGCCAGCTCACTGGAGACAGAGAACACTGAAGCTTTCTTT
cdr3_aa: CASSLETENTEAFF

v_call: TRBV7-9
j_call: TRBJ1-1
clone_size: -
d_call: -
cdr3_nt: TGTGCCAGCAGCCAGGGCAACACTGAAGCTTTCTTT
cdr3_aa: CASSQGNTEAFF

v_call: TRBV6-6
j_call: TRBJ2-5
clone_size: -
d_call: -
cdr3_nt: TGTGCCAGCAGTCCAGGAGGAACGATACAAGAGACCCAGTACTTC
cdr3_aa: CASSPGGTIQETQYF

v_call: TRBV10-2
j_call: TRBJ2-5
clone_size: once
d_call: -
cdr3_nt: TGCGCCAGCAGTCGCATGGACACTTTGTACCAAGAGACCCAGTACTTC
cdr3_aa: CASSRMDTLYQETQYF

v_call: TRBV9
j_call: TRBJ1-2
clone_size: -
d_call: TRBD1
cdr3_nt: TGTGCCAGCAGCGTTTCTCCCGGGACAGACTATGGCTACACCTTC
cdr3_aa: CASSVSPGTDYGYTF

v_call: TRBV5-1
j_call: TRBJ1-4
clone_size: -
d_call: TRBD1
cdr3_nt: TGCGCCAGCAGCCGGGGACAGGAGGATGAAAAACTGTTTTTT
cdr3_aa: CASSRGQEDEKLFF

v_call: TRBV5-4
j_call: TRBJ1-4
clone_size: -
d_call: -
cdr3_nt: TGTGCCAGCAGCTTGGGGGCCCAGTCCGGAAAACTGTTTTTT
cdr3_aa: CASSLGAQSGKLFF

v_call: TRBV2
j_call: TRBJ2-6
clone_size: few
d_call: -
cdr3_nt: TGTGCCACTACCTCAGGGGCTGGGGCCAACGTCCTGACTTTC
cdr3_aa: CATTSGAGANVLTF

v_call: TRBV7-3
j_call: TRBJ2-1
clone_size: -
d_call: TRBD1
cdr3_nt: TGTGCCAGCAGCTTAGAGGGGGCTCCCTACAATGAGCAGTTCTTC
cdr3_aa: CASSLEGAPYNEQFF

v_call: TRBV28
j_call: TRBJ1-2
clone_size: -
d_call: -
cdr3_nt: TGTGCCAGCAGTTCACAGGGCGTAGCTAACTATGGCTACACCTTC
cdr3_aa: CASSSQGVANYGYTF

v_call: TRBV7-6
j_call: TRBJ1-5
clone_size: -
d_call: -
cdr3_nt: TGTGCCAGCAGCCCCAGCATGAGGGCGAGCAATCAGCCCCAGCATTTT
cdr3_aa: CASSPSMRASNQPQHF

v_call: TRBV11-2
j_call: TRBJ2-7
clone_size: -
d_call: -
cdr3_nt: TGTGCCAGCAGATTGATGGACTTGACCTACGAGCAGTACTTC
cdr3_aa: CASRLMDLTYEQYF

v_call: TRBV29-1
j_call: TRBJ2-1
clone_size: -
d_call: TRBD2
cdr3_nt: TGCAGCGTTGAAACGGGACTAGCGGGAGGGAATGAGCAGTTCTTC
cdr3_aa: CSVETGLAGGNEQFF

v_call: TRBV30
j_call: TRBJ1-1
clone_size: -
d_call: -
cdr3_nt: TGTGCCTGGTCAAGGGGCTACACTGAAGCTTTCTTT
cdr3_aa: CAWSRGYTEAFF

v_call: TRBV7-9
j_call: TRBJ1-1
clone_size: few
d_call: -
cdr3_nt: TGTGCCAGCAGCCCGGCGGGTGCGAACACTGAAGCTTTCTTT
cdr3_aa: CASSPAGANTEAFF

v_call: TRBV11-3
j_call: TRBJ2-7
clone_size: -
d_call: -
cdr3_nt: TGTGCCAGCACTCCCTACAGCGCGTGGGGGCCCTACGAGCAGTACTTC
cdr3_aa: CASTPYSAWGPYEQYF

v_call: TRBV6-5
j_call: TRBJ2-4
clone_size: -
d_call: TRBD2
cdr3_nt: TGTGCCAGCAGTCTTCGGGAAGCGGGGGACATTCAGTACTTC
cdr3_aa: CASSLREAGDIQYF

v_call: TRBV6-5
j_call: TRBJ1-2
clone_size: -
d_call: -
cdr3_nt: TGTGCCAGCAGCCCCTTAGGGGGTATCTATGGCTACACCTTC
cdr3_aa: CASSPLGGIYGYTF

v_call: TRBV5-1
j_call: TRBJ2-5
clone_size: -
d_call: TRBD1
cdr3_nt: TGCGCCAGCAGCTGGGGGACAGGGGAAGAGACCCAGTACTTC
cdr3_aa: CASSWGTGEETQYF

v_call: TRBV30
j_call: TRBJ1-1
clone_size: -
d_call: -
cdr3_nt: TGTGCCTGGGCCGGACTAAACACTGAAGCTTTCTTT
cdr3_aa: CAWAGLNTEAFF

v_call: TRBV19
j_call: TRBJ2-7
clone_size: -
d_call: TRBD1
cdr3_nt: TGTGCCAGTAGTCGACAGGGAGTATCCTACGAGCAGTACTTC
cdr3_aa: CASSRQGVSYEQYF

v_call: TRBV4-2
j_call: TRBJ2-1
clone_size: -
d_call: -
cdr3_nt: TGTGCCAGCAGCCACACCGGGAGCTCCTACAATGAGCAGTTCTTC
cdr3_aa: CASSHTGSSYNEQFF

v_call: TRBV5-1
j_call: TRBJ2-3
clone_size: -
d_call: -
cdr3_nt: TGCGCCAGCAGCTTGGACGCGGGGAGTAGGGCAGATACGCAGTATTTT
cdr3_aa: CASSLDAGSRADTQYF

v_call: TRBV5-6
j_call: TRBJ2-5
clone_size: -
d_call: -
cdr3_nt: TGTGCCAGCAGCTTTTCGGGACAGGGCTTTAGCGGGAGTTCGGAGACCCAGTACTTC
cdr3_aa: CASSFSGQGFSGSSETQYF

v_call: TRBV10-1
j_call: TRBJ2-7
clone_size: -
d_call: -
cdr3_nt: TGCGCCAGCAGTGAGAGGGGCGAGCAGTACTTC
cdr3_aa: CASSERGEQYF

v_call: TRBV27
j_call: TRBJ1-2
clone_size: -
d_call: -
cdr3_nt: TGTGCCAGCAGTTTATCGGGCAGAACTAACTATGGCTACACCTTC
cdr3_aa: CASSLSGRTNYGYTF

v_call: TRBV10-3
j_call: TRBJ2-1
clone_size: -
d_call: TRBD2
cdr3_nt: TGTGCCATCAGTGGGGAGTTAGCGGGGGGTAATGAGCAGTTCTTC
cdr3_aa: CAISGELAGGNEQFF

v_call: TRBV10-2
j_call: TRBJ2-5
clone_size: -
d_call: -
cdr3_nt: TGCGCCAGCCCACCTTTTTTACGGACAGACCAAGAGACCCAGTACTTC
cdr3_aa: CASPPFLRTDQETQYF

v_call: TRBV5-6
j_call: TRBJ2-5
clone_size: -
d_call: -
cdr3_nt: TGTGCCAGCAGGACCACCCGGGACTACCAAGAGACCCAGTACTTC
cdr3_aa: CASRTTRDYQETQYF

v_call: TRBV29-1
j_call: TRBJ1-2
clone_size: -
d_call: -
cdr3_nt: TGCAGCGTGCAACAGGGTAACCATGGCTACACCTTC
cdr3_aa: CSVQQGNHGYTF

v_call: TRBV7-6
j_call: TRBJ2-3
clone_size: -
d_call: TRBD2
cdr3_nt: TGTGCCAGCAGCTGGACTAGCGGGGGTGCAGATACGCAGTATTTT
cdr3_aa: CASSWTSGGADTQYF

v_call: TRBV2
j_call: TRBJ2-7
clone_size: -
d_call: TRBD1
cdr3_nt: TGTGCCAGCATGGGGACAGGGGGCTATTACGAGCAGTACTTC
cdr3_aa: CASMGTGGYYEQYF

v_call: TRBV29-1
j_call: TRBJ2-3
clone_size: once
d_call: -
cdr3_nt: TGCAGCGTTATGGGGTCCCGGGAGCGCACAGATACGCAGTATTTT
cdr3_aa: CSVMGSRERTDTQYF

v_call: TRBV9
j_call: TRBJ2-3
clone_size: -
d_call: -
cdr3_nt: TGTGCCAGCAGCGTAGGGAGCCTAGGATCAGATACGCAGTATTTT
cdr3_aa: CASSVGSLGSDTQYF

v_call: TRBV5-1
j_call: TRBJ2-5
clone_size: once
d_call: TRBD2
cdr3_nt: TGCGCCAGCAGCTTGCTGGGACTAGCGAAGGAGACCCAGTACTTC
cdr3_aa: CASSLLGLAKETQYF

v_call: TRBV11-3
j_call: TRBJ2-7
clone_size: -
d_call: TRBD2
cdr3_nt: TGTGCCAGCAGCTCATTGACTAGCGGATACGAGCAGTACTTC
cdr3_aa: CASSSLTSGYEQYF

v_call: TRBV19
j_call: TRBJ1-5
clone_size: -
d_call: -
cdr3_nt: TGTGCCAGTAGTATTACCTCAGGGAATCAGCCCCAGCATTTT
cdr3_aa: CASSITSGNQPQHF

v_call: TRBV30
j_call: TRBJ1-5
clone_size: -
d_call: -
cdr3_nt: TGTGCCTGGAGTGGGGCATCGTATAGCAATCAGCCCCAGCATTTT
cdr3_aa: CAWSGASYSNQPQHF

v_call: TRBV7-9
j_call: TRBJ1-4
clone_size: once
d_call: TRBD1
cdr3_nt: TGTGCCAGCAGCGCCTACCCGGGACAGTTTAATGAAAAACTGTTTTTT
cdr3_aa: CASSAYPGQFNEKLFF